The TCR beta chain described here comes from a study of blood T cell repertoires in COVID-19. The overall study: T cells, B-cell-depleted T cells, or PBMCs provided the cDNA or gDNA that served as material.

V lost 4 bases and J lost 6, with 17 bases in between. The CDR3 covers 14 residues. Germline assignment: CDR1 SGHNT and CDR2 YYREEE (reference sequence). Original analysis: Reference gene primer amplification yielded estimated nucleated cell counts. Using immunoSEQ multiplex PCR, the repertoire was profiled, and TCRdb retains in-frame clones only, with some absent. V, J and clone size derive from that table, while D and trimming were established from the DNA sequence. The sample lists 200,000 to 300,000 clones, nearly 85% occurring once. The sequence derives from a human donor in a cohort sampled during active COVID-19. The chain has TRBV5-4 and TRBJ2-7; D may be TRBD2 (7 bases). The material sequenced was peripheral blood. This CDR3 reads CASSARGAEGEQYF. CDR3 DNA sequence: TGTGCCAGCAGCGCCCGGGGGGCCGAGGGCGAGCAGTACTTC.